The 7 T cell receptor beta chains below were found in one sample sequenced in a study of CD8+ T cells in alopecia areata. Following extraction, RNA underwent reverse transcription to cDNA, which served as the sequencing template. Using immunoSEQ multiplex PCR, the repertoire was profiled, and TCRdb retains in-frame clones only, with some absent. The repertoire holds roughly 200,000 clones, 45% to 75% seen once, with approximately 3.5% in the top ten. Treatment of the sample: oral pan-JAK inhibitor, 5-10 mg twice daily. The sequencing here drew on CD4+ T cells sorted from blood, taken at week 4, from a patient treated with tofacitinib. All receptors come from a human donor with alopecia areata.

The chain joins TRBV29-1 to TRBJ1-1, with 8 positions matching TRBD1. The germline V gene has CDR1 SQVTM and CDR2 ANQGSEA. The CDR3 contains 14 residues. V dropped 6 bases and J dropped 4; count of bases not matched to a gene: 10. The CDR3 DNA reads TGCAGCGTGGCCCCAGGGGGCCGAGCCACTGAAGCTTTCTTT. Translating it yields CSVAPGGRATEAFF.

V is TRBV28 and J is TRBJ1-2, with 9 positions matching TRBD1. CDR1 is MDHEN and CDR2 is SYDVKM in the germline V gene. The CDR3 has 15 residues. After removal of 0 bases from V and 3 bases from J, the junction contained 2 bases not matched to a gene. DNA of the CDR3: TGTGCCAGCAGTTTATGGACAGGGGGAGACTATGGCTACACCTTC. Protein product: CASSLWTGGDYGYTF.

This clone was counted at least ten times. The chain has TRBV7-9 and TRBJ2-1; D might be TRBD1 (5 bases). The germline V and J ends were trimmed by 5 bases and 7 bases, with 15 bases remaining between them. The CDR3 covers 14 residues. CDR1 is SEHNR and CDR2 is FQNEAQ in the germline V gene (reference sequence). The CDR3 loop reads CASSPIRDKNEQFF. The CDR3 DNA sequence: TGTGCCAGCAGCCCCATCAGGGATAAGAATGAGCAGTTCTTC.

The CDR3 DNA reads as TGCAGCGTTGAAACAGACTCGAACTACGAGCAGTACTTC. Amino acids: CSVETDSNYEQYF. This chain uses TRBV29-1 with TRBJ2-7; the D is unclear. Trimming took 2 bases from V and 3 from J, leaving 11 bases between them. This CDR3 spans 13 amino acids. Germline V lookup: CDR1 SQVTM, CDR2 ANQGSEA.

This rearrangement joins TRBV27 to TRBJ1-6; D remains ambiguous. V gave up 3 bases and J gave up 7 bases, with 4 bases separating them. The CDR3 contains 12 residues. In germline, CDR1 is MNHEY, CDR2 SMNVEV (reference sequence). CDR3 amino acids: CASSFINSPLHF. In nucleotides, the CDR3 is TGTGCCAGCAGTTTCATAAATTCACCCCTCCACTTT.

V usage is TRBV7-9 and J usage is TRBJ2-1; D call uncertain. The CDR3 consists of 10 residues. Between the trimmed V and J ends, which lost 3 bases and 9 bases, there was a span of 3 bases. CDR1 and CDR2 (germline): SEHNR, FQNEAQ (reference sequence). The CDR3 region is CASSFVEQFF. As DNA, the CDR3 is TGTGCCAGCAGCTTTGTTGAGCAGTTCTTC.

The chain is built from TRBV29-1 and TRBJ1-2, with D perhaps TRBD1 (5 bases). Deletions cut 2 bases from V and 8 bases from J, with 12 bases between. The CDR3 loop spans 12 amino acids. Per the germline V gene, CDR1 is SQVTM and CDR2 is ANQGSEA. CDR3 sequence (DNA): TGCAGCGTTGAAATCAGGGTCTCCGGCTACACCTTC. Its protein product is CSVEIRVSGYTF.